This T cell receptor beta chain was documented in a study of blood T cell repertoires in COVID-19. The repertoire was sequenced with immunoSEQ multiplex PCR; TCRdb's copy has only in-frame clones and lacks some. The sample carries about 150,000 clones, more than 85% recorded once. V lost 6 bases to trimming and J lost 4 bases; unmatched junction nucleotides: 7. CDR1 and CDR2 (germline): LNHDA, SQIVND (reference sequence). The CDR3 runs 15 residues. The sequence was obtained from a man aged 45-60 years with acute or convalescent COVID-19. Specimen: peripheral blood. The V and J genes are TRBV19 and TRBJ2-2; 8 bases fit TRBD2. The CDR3 nucleotides read TGTGCCAGTAGACCGGGACTAGTCCTCACCGGGGAGCTGTTTTTT. It specifies CASRPGLVLTGELFF. Based on the CDR3 plus reference TRBV19 and TRBJ2-2, the full variable domain is DGGITQSPKYLFRKEGQNVTLSCEQNLNHDAMYWYRQDPGQGLRLIYYSQIVNDFQKGDIAEGYSVSREKKESFPLTVTSAQKNPTAFYLCASRPGLVLTGELFFGEGSRLTVL.